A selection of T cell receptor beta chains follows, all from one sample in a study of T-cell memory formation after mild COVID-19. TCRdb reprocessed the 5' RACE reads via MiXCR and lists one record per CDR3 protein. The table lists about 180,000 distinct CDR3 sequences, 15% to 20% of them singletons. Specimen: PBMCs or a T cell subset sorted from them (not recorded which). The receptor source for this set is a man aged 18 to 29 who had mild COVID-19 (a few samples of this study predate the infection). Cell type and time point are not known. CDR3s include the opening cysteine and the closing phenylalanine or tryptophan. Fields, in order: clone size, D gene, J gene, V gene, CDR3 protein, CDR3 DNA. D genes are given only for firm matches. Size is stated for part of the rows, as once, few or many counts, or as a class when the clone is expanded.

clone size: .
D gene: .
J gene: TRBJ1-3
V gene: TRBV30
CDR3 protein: CAWSIGSNSGNTIYF
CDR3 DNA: TGTGCCTGGAGTATTGGTTCCAACTCTGGAAACACCATATATTTT

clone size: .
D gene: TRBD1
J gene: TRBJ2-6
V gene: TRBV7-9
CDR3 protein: CASSPWGQGAGANVLTF
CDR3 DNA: TGTGCCAGCAGCCCGTGGGGACAGGGCGCTGGGGCCAACGTCCTGACTTTC

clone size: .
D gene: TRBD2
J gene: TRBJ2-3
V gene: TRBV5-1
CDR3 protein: CASSYRGLAGTDTQYF
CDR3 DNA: TGCGCCAGCAGCTACAGGGGACTAGCGGGCACAGATACGCAGTATTTT

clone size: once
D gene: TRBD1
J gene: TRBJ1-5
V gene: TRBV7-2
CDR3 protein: CASSLTGGRASNQPQHF
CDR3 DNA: TGTGCCAGCAGCTTGACAGGGGGCAGAGCAAGCAATCAGCCCCAGCATTTT

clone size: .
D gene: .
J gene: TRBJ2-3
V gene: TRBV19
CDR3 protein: CASSIRDTPKGDTQYF
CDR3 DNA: TGTGCCAGTAGTATCCGGGACACACCAAAGGGGGATACGCAGTATTTT

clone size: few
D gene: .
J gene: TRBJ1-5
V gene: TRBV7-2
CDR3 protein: CASSPTGVAQHF
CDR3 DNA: TGTGCCAGCAGTCCGACGGGTGTCGCCCAGCATTTT

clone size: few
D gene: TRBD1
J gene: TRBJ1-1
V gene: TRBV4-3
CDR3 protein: CASSQDSAGGNTEAFF
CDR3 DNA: TGCGCCAGCAGCCAAGATTCGGCAGGGGGTAACACTGAAGCTTTCTTT

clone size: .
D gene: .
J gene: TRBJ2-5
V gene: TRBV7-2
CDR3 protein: CASSFGSVKGTQYF
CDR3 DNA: TGTGCCAGCAGTTTTGGTTCCGTAAAGGGGACCCAGTACTTC

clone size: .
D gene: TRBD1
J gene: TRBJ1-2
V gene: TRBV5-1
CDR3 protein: CASSPAPGQGQSNYGYTF
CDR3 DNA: TGCGCCAGCAGCCCGGCCCCCGGACAGGGGCAGAGTAACTATGGCTACACCTTC

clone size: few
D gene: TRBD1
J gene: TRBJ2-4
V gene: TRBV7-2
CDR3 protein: CASSSDRGADIQYF
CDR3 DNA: TGTGCCAGCAGCAGCGACAGGGGTGCAGACATTCAGTACTTC

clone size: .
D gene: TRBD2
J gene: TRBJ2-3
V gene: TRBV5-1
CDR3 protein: CASSFRLAGGPDTQYF
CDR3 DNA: TGCGCCAGCAGCTTTAGACTAGCGGGGGGTCCAGATACGCAGTATTTT

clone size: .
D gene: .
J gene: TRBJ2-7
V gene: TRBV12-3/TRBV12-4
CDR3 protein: CASSLRSREHEQYF
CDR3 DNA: TGTGCCAGCAGCTTAAGGTCCAGGGAACACGAGCAGTACTTC

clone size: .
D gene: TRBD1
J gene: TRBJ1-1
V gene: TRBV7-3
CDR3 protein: CASRSPRTGTNTEAFF
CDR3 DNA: TGTGCCAGCAGATCACCGCGGACAGGGACGAACACTGAAGCTTTCTTT

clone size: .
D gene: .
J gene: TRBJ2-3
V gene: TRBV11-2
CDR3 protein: CASSLGLRSSTDTQYF
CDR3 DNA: TGTGCCAGCAGCTTGGGGCTGCGGTCTAGCACAGATACGCAGTATTTT

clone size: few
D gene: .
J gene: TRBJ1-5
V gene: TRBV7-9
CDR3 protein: CASSNLRGSNQPQHF
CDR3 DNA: TGTGCCAGCAGCAACCTCAGGGGCAGCAATCAGCCCCAGCATTTT

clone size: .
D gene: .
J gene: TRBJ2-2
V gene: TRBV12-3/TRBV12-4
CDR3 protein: CAIRRGKDVNTGELFF
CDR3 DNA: TGTGCCATACGTCGGGGGAAGGACGTAAACACCGGGGAGCTGTTTTTT

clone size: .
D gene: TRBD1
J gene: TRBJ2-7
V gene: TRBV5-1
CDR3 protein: CASSEKTGGSKKQYF
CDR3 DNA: TGCGCCAGCAGCGAAAAGACAGGGGGAAGTAAAAAGCAGTACTTC

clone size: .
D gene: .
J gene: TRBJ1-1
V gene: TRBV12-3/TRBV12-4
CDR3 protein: CASSLGLSERAFF
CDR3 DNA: TGTGCCAGCAGCCTAGGACTGTCAGAGAGGGCTTTCTTT

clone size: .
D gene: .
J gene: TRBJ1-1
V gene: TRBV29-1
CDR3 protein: CSVRGTSDTEAFF
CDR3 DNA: TGCAGCGTTCGTGGGACGAGTGACACTGAAGCTTTCTTT

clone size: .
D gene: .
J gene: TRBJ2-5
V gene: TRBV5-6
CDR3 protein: CASRLMEETQYF
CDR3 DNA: TGTGCCAGCCGCCTTATGGAAGAGACCCAGTACTTC

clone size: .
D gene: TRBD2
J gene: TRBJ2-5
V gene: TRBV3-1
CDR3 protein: CASSLPSGGETQYF
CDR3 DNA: TGTGCCAGCAGCCTCCCTAGCGGGGGCGAGACCCAGTACTTC

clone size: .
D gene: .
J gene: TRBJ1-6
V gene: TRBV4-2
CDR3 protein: CASSQEGSYNSPLHF
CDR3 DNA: TGTGCCAGCAGCCAAGAGGGCTCCTATAATTCACCCCTCCACTTT

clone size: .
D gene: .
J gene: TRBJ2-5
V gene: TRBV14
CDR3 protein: CASSQMGSGAIETQYF
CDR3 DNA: TGTGCCAGCAGCCAAATGGGTTCGGGGGCTATCGAGACCCAGTACTTC

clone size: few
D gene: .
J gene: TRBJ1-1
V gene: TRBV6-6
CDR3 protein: CASSRRGNTEAFF
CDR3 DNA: TGTGCCAGTAGTCGAAGGGGGAACACTGAAGCTTTCTTT

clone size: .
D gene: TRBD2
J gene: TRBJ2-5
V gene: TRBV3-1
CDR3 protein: CASSQTSGPQETQYF
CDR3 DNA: TGTGCCAGCAGCCAGACTAGCGGCCCACAAGAGACCCAGTACTTC

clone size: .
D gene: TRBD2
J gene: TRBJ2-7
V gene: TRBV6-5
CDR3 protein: CASSLQLAGPLGEQYF
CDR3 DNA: TGTGCCAGCAGTCTTCAACTAGCGGGGCCCCTGGGGGAGCAGTACTTC

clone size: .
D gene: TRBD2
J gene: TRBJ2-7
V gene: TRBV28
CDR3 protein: CASSPTSGGYYEQYF
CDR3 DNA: TGTGCCAGCAGTCCGACTAGCGGGGGCTACTACGAGCAGTACTTC

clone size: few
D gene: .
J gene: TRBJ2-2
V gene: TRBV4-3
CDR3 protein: CASSQRGRILDTGELFF
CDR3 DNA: TGCGCCAGCAGCCAAAGAGGGAGGATTTTGGACACCGGGGAGCTGTTTTTT

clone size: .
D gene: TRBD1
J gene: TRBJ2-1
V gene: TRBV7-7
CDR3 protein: CASSTGQGNEQFF
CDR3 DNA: TGTGCTAGCAGCACGGGACAGGGCAATGAGCAGTTCTTC

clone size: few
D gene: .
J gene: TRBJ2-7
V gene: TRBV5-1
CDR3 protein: CASSLGTSPLEVYF
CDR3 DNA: TGCGCCAGCAGCTTGGGAACTAGCCCTCTTGAGGTGTACTTC

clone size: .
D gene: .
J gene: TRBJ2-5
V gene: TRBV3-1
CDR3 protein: CASSQVRTQYF
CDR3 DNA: TGTGCCAGCAGCCAAGTCCGGACCCAGTACTTC

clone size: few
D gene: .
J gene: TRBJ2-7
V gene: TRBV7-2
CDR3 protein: CASSLAQEPYEQYF
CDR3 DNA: TGTGCCAGCAGCTTAGCCCAGGAACCCTACGAGCAGTACTTC

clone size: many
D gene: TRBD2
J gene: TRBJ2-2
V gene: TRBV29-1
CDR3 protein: CSVASSGNTGELFF
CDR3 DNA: TGCAGCGTTGCGTCTAGCGGGAACACCGGGGAGCTGTTTTTT

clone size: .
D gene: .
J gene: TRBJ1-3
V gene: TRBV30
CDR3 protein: CAWTRGNTIYF
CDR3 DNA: TGTGCCTGGACCCGCGGAAACACCATATATTTT

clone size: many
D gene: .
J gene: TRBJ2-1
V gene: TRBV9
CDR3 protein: CASSVVPGASGNEQFF
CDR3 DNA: TGTGCCAGCAGCGTAGTACCGGGGGCATCAGGAAATGAGCAGTTCTTC

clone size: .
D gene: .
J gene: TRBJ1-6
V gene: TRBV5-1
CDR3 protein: CASSPESSPDSPLHF
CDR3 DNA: TGCGCCAGCAGCCCCGAATCGTCCCCGGATTCACCCCTCCACTTT

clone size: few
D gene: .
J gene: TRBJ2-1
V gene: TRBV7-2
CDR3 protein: CASSESSNSYNEQFF
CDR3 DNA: TGTGCCAGCAGCGAGAGTAGTAACTCCTACAATGAGCAGTTCTTC

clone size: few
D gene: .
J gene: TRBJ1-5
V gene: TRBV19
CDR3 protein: CASSRRVGASNQPQHF
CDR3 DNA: TGTGCCAGTAGTAGGCGGGTTGGGGCTAGCAATCAGCCCCAGCATTTT

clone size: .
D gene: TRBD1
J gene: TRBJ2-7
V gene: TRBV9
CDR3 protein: CASSRRGPSSYEQYF
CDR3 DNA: TGTGCCAGCAGCCGCAGGGGGCCCAGCTCCTACGAGCAGTACTTC

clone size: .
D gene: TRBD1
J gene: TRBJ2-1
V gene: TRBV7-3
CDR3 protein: CASSLRNRGRKNEQFF
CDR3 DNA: TGTGCCAGCAGCTTAAGGAACAGGGGGCGCAAAAATGAGCAGTTCTTC

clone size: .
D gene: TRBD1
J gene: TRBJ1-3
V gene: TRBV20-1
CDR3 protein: CSAREQQGSGNTIYF
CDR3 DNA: TGCAGTGCTAGAGAACAACAGGGGTCTGGAAACACCATATATTTT

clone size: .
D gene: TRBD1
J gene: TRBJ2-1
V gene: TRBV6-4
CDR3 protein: CASSDSDRNEQFF
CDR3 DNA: TGTGCCAGCAGTGACTCGGACAGGAATGAGCAGTTCTTC

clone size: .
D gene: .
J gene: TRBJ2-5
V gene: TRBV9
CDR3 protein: CASSVAGTEGETQYF
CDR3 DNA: TGTGCCAGCAGCGTAGCAGGGACTGAGGGGGAGACCCAGTACTTC

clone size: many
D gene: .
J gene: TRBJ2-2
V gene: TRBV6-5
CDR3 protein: CASSYSSGFTGELFF
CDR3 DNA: TGTGCCAGCAGTTACTCGTCAGGGTTCACCGGGGAGCTGTTTTTT

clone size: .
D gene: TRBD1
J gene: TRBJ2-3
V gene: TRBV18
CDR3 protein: CASSKEGDRELADTQYF
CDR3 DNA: TGTGCCAGCTCTAAAGAAGGGGACAGGGAATTGGCAGATACGCAGTATTTT

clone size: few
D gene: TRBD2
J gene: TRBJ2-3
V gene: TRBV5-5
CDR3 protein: CASSVGLAENTDTQYF
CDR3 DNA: TGTGCCAGCAGCGTAGGACTAGCGGAGAACACAGATACGCAGTATTTT

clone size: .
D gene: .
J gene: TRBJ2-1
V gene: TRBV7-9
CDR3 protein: CASSLVSEQFF
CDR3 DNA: TGTGCCAGCAGCTTAGTATCGGAGCAGTTCTTC

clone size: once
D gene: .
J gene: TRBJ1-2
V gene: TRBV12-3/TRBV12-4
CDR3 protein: CASSLGRIPNYGYTF
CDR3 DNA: TGTGCCAGCAGTTTGGGCAGGATCCCTAACTATGGCTACACCTTC

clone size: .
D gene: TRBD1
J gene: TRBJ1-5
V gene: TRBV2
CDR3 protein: CASSDQGGNQPQHF
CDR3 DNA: TGTGCCAGCAGTGACCAGGGGGGGAATCAGCCCCAGCATTTT

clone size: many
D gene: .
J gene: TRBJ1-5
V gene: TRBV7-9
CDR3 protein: CASSPLEVYSNQPQHF
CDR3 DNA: TGTGCCAGCAGCCCCCTAGAAGTATATAGCAATCAGCCCCAGCATTTT